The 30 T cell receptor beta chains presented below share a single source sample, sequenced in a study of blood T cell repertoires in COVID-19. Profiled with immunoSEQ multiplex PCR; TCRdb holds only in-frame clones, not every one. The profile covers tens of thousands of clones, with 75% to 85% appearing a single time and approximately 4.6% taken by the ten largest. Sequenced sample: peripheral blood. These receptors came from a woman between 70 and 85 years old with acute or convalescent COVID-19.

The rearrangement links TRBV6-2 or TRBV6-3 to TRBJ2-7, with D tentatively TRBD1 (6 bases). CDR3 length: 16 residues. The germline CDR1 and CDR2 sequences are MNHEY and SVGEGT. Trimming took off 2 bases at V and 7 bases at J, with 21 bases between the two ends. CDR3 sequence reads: CASSYNREPGHLEQYF. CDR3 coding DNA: TGTGCCAGCAGTTACAATAGAGAACCGGGACACCTTGAGCAGTACTTC.

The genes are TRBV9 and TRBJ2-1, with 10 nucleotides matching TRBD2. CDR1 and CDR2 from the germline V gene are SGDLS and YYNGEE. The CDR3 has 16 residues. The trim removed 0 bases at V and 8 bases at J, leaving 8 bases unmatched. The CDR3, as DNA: TGTGCCAGCAGCGTAGGGGCGGGTCTAGCGGGGGATGAGCAGTTCTTC. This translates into CASSVGAGLAGDEQFF.

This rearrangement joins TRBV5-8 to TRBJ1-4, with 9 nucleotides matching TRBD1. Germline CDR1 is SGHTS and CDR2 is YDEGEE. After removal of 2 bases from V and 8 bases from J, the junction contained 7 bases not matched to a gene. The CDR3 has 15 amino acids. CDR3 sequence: CASSFRGTGTEKLFF. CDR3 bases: TGTGCCAGCAGCTTTCGGGGGACAGGGACGGAAAAACTGTTTTTT.

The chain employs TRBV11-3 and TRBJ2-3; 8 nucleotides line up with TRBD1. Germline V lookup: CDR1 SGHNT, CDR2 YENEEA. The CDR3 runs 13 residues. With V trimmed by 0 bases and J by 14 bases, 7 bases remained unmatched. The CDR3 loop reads CASSLDRGRATYF. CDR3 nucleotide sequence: TGTGCCAGCAGCTTAGACAGGGGGCGAGCTACGTATTTT. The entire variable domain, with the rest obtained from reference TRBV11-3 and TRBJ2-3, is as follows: EAGVVQSPRYKIIEKKQPVAFWCNPISGHNTLYWYLQNLGQGPELLIRYENEEAVDDSQLPKDRFSAERLKGVDSTLKIQPAELGDSAVYLCASSLDRGRATYFGPGTRLTVL.

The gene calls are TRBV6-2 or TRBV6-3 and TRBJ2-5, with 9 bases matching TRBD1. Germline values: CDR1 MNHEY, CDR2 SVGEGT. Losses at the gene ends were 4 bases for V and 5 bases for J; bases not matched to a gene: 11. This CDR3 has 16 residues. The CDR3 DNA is TGTGCCAGCAGTTCTCCTGGGACAGGGCTGAGGGAGACCCAGTACTTC. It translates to CASSSPGTGLRETQYF.

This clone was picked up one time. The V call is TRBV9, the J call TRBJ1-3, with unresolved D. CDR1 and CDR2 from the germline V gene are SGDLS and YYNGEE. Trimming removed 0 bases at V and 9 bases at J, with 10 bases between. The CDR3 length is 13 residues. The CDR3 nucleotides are TGTGCCAGCAGCGTAGCCGGGAAGGGCACCATATATTTT. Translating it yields CASSVAGKGTIYF.

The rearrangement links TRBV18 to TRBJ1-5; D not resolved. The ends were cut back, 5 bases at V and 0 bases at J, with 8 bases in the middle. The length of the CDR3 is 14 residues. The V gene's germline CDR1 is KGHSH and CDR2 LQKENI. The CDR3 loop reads CASSDTYSNQPQHF. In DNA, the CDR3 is TGTGCCAGCTCAGACACCTATAGCAATCAGCCCCAGCATTTT.

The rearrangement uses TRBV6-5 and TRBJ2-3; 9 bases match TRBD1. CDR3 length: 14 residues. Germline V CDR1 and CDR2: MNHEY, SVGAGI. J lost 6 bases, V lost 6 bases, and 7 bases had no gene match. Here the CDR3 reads CASRGTGRGDTQYF. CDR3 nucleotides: TGTGCCAGCAGAGGGACAGGGAGAGGGGATACGCAGTATTTT.

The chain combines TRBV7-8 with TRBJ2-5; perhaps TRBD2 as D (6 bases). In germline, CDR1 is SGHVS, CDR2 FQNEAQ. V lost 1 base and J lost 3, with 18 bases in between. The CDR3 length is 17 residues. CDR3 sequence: CASSLVSLFSGEETQYF. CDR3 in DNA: TGTGCCAGCAGCTTAGTATCCCTCTTTAGCGGAGAAGAGACCCAGTACTTC.

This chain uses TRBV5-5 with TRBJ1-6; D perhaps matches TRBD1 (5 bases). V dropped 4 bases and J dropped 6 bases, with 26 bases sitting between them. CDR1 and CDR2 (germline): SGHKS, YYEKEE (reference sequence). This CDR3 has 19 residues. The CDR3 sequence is CASSPRRAPGQESNSPLHF. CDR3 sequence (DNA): TGTGCCAGCAGCCCCCGCCGGGCCCCAGGGCAGGAGAGTAATTCACCCCTCCACTTT.

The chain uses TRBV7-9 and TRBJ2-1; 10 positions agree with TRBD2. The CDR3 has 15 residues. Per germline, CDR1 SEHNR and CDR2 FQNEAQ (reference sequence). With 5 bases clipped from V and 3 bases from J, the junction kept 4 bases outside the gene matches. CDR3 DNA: TGTGCCAGCAGCGTTAGCGGGGGGTTCTACAATGAGCAGTTCTTC. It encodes CASSVSGGFYNEQFF.

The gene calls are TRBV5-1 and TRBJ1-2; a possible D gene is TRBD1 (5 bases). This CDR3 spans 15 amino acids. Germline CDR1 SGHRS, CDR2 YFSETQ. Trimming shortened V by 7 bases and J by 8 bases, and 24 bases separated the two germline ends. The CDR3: CASQPTGEQIGGYTF. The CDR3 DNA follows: TGCGCCAGCCAACCAACAGGAGAGCAGATAGGAGGCTACACCTTC.

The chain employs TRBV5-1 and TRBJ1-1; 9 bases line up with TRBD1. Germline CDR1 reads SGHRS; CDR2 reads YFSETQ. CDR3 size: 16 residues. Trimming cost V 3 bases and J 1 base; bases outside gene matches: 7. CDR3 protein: CASSSDRGSTNTEAFF. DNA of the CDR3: TGCGCCAGCAGCTCCGACAGGGGGAGTACGAACACTGAAGCTTTCTTT.

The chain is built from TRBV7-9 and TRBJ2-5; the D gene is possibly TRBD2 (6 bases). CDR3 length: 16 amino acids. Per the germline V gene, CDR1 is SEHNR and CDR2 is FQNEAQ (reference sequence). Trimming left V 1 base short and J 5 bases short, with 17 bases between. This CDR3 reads CASSLGWDSLKETQYF. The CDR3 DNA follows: TGTGCCAGCAGCTTAGGCTGGGACTCCCTTAAGGAGACCCAGTACTTC.

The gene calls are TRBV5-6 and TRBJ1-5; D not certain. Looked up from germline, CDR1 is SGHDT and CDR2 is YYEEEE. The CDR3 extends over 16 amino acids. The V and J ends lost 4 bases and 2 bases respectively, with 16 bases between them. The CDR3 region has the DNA TGTGCCAGCAGCGCCGCAACGGGAAAAGGCAATCAGCCCCAGCATTTT. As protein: CASSAATGKGNQPQHF.

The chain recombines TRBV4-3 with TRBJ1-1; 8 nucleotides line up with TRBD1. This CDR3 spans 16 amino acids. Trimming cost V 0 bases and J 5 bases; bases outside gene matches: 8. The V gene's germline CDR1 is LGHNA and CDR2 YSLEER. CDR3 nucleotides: TGCGCCAGCAGCCAAGACCCCGGGACAGGAGAAACTGAAGCTTTCTTT. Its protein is CASSQDPGTGETEAFF.

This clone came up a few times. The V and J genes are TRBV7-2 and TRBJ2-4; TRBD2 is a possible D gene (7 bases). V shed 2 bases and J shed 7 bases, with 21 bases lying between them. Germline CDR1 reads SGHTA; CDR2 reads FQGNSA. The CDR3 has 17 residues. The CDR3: CASSLIPLGGASNIQYF. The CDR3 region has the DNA TGTGCCAGCAGCTTAATACCTCTAGGGGGGGCCTCGAACATTCAGTACTTC.

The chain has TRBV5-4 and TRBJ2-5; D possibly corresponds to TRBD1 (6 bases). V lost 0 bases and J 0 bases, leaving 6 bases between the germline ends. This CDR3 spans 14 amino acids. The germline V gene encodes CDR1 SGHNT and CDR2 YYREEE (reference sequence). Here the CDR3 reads CASSLGTDQETQYF. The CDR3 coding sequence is TGTGCCAGCAGCTTGGGGACAGACCAAGAGACCCAGTACTTC.

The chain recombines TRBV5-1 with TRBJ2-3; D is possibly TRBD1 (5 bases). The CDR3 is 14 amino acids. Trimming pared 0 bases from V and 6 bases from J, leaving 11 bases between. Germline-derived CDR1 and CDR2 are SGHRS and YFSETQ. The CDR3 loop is CASSLADTGDTQYF. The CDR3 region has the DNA TGCGCCAGCAGCTTGGCGGACACGGGCGATACGCAGTATTTT.

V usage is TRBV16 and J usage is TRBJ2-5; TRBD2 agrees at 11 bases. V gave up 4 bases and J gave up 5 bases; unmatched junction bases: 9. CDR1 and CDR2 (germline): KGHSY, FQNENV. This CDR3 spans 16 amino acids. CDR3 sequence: CASSLLGLAAKETQYF. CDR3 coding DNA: TGTGCCAGCAGCCTTCTGGGACTAGCGGCGAAGGAGACCCAGTACTTC.

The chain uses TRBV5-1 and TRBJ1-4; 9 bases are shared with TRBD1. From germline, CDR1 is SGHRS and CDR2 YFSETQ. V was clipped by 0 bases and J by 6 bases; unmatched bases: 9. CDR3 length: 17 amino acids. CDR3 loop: CASSLGWARDRDEKLFF. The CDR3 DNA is TGCGCCAGCAGCTTGGGCTGGGCCCGGGACAGGGATGAAAAACTGTTTTTT.

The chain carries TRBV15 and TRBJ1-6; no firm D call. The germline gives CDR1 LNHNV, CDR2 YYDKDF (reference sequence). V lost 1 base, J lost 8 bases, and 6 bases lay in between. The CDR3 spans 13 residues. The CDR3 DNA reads TGTGCCACCAGCAGAGCCCCCTATTCACCCCTCCACTTT. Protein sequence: CATSRAPYSPLHF. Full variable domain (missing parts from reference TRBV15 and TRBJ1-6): DAMVIQNPRYQVTQFGKPVTLSCSQTLNHNVMYWYQQKSSQAPKLLFHYYDKDFNNEADTPDNFQSRRPNTSFCFLDIRSPGLGDTAMYLCATSRAPYSPLHFGNGTRLTVT.

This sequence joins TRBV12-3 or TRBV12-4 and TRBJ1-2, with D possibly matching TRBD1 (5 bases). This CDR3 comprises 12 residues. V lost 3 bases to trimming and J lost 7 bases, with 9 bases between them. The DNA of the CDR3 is TGTGCCAGCAGTTTGTGGGGGGTTGGCTACACCTTC. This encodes CASSLWGVGYTF.

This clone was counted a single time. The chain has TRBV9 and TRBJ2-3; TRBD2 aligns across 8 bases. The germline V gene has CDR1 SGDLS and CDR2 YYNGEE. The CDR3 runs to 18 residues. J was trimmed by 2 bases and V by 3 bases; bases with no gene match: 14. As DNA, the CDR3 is TGTGCCAGCAGCGGAAGCCAACTAGCGGTGGATAACACAGATACGCAGTATTTT. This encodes CASSGSQLAVDNTDTQYF.

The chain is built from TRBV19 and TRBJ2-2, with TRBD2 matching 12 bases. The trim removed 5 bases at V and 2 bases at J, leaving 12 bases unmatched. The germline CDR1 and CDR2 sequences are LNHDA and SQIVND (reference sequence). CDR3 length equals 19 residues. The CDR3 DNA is TGTGCCAGTAGTGATCGACTAGCGGGGGTGCTCTTCAACACCGGGGAGCTGTTTTTT. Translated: CASSDRLAGVLFNTGELFF.

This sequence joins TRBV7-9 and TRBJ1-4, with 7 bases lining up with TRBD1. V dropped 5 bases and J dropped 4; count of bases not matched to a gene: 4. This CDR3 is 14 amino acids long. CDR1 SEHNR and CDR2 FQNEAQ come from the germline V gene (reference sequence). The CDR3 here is CASSPDRVNEKLFF. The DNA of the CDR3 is TGTGCCAGCAGCCCTGACAGGGTTAATGAAAAACTGTTTTTT.

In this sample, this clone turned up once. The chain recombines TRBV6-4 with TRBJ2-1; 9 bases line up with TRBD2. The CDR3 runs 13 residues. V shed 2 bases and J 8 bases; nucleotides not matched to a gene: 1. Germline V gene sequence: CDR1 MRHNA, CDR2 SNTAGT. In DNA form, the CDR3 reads TGTGCCAGCAGTGACCTAGCGGGGTATGAGCAGTTCTTC. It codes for CASSDLAGYEQFF.

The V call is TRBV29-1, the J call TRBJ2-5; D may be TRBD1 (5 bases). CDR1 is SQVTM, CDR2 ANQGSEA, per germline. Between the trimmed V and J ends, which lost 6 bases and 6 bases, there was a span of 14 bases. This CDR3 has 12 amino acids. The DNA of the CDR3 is TGCAGCGTCCAGCGCAGGGAAAAGACCCAGTACTTC. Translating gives CSVQRREKTQYF.

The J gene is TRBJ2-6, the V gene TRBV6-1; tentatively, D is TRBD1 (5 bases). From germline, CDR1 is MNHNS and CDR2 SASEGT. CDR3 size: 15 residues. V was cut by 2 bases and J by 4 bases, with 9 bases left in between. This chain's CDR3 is CASSERQSGANVLTF. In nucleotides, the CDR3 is TGTGCCAGCAGTGAAAGACAGTCCGGGGCCAACGTCCTGACTTTC.

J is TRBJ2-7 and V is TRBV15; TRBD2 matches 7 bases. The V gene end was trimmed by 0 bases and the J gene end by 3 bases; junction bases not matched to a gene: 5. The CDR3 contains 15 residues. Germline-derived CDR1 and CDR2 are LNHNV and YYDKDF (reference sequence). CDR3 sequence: CATSRDAASGYEQYF. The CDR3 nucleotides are TGTGCCACCAGCAGAGATGCGGCTAGCGGCTACGAGCAGTACTTC. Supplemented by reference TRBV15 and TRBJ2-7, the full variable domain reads DAMVIQNPRYQVTQFGKPVTLSCSQTLNHNVMYWYQQKSSQAPKLLFHYYDKDFNNEADTPDNFQSRRPNTSFCFLDIRSPGLGDTAMYLCATSRDAASGYEQYFGPGTRLTVT.